This TCR beta chain originates from a study of regulatory T cells in long-lasting Graves disease. CDR1 and CDR2 (germline): SGHKS, YYEKEE (reference sequence). J lost 0 bases, V lost 4 bases, and 3 bases had no gene match. This CDR3 has 15 residues. This clonotype was counted at least ten times. Sequencing libraries for TCR beta were prepared with iRepertoire HTBI primers and Arm-PCR of CDR3 regions. TCRdb itself ran the multiplex PCR reads through MiXCR, one entry per CDR3 protein. The sample holds under 450,000 distinct CDR3 sequences, 16% seen once. As to time point: newly diagnosed GD, antithyroid drugs for less than 3 months. RNA extracted from PBMCs served as the sequencing template. This same sample was also part of a study on T cells in Graves' hyperthyroidism and ophthalmopathy.

The material was peripheral blood mononuclear cells (PBMCs), obtained at new diagnosis, from a patient treated with antithyroid drugs. This chain connects TRBV5-5 to TRBJ1-4; TRBD1 aligns across 7 bases. The receptor was derived from a woman aged 18-30 years with Graves disease. CDR3 sequence (DNA): TGTGCCAGCAGCGCGGGGACAGCAACTAATGAAAAACTGTTTTTT. Protein sequence: CASSAGTATNEKLFF.